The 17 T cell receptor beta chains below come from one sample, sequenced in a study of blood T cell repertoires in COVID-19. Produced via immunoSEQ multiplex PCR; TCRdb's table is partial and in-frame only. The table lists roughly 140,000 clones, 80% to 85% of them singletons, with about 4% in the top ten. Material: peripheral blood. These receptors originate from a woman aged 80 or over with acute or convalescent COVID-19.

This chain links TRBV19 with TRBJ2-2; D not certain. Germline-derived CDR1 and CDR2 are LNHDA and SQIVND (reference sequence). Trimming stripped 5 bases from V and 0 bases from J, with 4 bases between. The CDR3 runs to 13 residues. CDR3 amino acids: CASSPTNTGELFF. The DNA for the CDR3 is TGTGCCAGTAGTCCCACGAACACCGGGGAGCTGTTTTTT.

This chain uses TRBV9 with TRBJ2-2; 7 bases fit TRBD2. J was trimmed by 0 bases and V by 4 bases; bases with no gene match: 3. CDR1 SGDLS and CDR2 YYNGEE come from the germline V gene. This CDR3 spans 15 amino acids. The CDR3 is CASSSLAANTGELFF. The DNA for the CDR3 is TGTGCCAGCAGCTCGCTAGCGGCGAACACCGGGGAGCTGTTTTTT.

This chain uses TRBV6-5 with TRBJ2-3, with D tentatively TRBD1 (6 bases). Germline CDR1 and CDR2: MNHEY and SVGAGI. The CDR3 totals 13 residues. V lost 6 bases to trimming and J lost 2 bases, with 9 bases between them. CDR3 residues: CASRDSNTDTQYF. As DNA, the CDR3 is TGTGCCAGCAGGGACAGCAACACAGATACGCAGTATTTT.

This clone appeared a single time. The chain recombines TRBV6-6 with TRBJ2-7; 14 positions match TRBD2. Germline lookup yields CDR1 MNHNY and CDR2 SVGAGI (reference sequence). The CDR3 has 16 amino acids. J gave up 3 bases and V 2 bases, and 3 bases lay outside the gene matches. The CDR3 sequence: CASSYGGLAGVYEQYF. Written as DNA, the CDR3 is TGTGCCAGCAGTTACGGGGGACTAGCGGGAGTCTACGAGCAGTACTTC.

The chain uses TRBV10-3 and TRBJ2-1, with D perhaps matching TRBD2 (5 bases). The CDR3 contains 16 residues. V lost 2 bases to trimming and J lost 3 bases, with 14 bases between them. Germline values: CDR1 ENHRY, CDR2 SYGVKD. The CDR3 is CAISERERSGYNEQFF. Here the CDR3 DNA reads TGTGCCATCAGTGAGCGTGAGCGGAGCGGCTACAATGAGCAGTTCTTC.

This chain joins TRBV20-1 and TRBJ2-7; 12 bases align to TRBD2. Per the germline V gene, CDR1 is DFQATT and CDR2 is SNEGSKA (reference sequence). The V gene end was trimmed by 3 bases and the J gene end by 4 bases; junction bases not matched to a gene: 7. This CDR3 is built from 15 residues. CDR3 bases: TGCAGTGCTAGTGGGTGGGGACTAGCGGGTTACGAGCAGTACTTC. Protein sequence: CSASGWGLAGYEQYF.

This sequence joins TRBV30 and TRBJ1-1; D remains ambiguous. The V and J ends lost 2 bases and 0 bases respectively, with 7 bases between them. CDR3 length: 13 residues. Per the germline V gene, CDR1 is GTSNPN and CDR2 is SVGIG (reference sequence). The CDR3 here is CAWSLFMNTEAFF. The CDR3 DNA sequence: TGTGCCTGGAGTCTCTTTATGAACACTGAAGCTTTCTTT.

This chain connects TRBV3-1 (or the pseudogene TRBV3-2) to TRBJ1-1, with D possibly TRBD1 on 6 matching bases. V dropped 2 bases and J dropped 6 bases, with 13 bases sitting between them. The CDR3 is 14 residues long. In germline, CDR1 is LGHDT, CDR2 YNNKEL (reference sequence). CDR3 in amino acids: CASSQHQGRAEAFF. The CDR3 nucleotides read TGTGCCAGCAGCCAACATCAGGGGAGGGCTGAAGCTTTCTTT.

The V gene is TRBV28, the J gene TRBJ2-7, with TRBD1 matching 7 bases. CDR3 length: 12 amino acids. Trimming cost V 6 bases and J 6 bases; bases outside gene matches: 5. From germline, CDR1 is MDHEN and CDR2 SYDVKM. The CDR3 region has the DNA TGTGCCAGCAGGTCCAACAGGGGCGAGCAGTACTTC. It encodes CASRSNRGEQYF.

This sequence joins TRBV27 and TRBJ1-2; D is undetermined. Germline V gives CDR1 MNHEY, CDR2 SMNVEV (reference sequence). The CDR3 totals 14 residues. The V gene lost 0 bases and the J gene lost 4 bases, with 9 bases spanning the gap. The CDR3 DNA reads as TGTGCCAGCAGTTTATCGCTCCGGGGCTATGGCTACACCTTC. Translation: CASSLSLRGYGYTF.

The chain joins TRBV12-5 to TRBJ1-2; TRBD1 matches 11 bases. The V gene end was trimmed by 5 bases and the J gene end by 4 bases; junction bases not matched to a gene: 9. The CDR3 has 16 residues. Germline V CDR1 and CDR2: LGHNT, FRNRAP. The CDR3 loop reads CASGLGTGGPLYGYTF. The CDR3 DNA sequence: TGTGCTAGTGGTCTTGGGACAGGGGGTCCTCTCTATGGCTACACCTTC.

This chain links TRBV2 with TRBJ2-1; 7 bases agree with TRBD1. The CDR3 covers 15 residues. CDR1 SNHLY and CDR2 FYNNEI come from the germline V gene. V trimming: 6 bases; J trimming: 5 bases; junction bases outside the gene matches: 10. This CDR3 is CASSKDRQGNNEQFF. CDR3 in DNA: TGTGCCAGCAGCAAAGACCGACAGGGAAACAATGAGCAGTTCTTC.

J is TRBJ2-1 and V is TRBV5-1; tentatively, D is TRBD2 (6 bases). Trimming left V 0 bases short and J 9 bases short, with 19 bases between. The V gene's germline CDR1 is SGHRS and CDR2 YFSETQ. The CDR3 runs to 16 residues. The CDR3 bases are TGCGCCAGCAGCTTGGTTCCCAGCGGGTCTTGGGGTGAGCAGTTCTTC. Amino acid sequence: CASSLVPSGSWGEQFF.

CDR3 nucleotide sequence: TGTGCCAGCAGTTACGGGGCCAGGGGACCTAATTCACCCCTCCACTTT. This sequence encodes CASSYGARGPNSPLHF. The chain links TRBV6-5 to TRBJ1-6; a weak D match, TRBD1 (6 bases). This CDR3 comprises 16 residues. V lost 2 bases and J 6 bases, leaving 14 bases between the germline ends. CDR1 is MNHEY and CDR2 is SVGAGI in the germline V gene.

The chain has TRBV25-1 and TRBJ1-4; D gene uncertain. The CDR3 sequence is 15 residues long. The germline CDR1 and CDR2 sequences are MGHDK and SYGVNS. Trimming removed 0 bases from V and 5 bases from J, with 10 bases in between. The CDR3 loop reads CASSEYQDLNEKLFF. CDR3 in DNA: TGTGCCAGCAGTGAATATCAGGACTTGAATGAAAAACTGTTTTTT. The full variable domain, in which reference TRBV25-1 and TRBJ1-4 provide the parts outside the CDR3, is EADIYQTPRYLVIGTGKKITLECSQTMGHDKMYWYQQDPGMELHLIHYSYGVNSTEKGDLSSESTVSRIRTEHFPLTLESARPSHTSQYLCASSEYQDLNEKLFFGSGTQLSVL.

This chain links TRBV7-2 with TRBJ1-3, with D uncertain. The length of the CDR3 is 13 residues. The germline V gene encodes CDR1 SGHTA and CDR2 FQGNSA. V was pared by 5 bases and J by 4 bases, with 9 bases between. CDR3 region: CASSQLRGNTIYF. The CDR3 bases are TGTGCCAGCAGCCAACTACGGGGAAACACCATATATTTT.

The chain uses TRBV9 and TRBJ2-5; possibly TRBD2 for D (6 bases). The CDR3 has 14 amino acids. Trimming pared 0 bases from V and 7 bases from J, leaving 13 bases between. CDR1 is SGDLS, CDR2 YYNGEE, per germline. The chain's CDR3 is CASSVGPMEGTQYF. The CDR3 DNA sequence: TGTGCCAGCAGCGTAGGACCAATGGAGGGGACCCAGTACTTC.